This record concerns one T cell receptor (beta chain) sequence. The antigen remains unidentified. This PCR relied on a set of 60 Vbeta primers and 13 Jbeta primers. Using immunoSEQ multiplex PCR, the repertoire was profiled, and TCRdb retains in-frame clones only, with some absent. The sample consists of 90,000 to 150,000 clones, less than 75% of them appearing once. The germline V and J ends were trimmed by 5 bases and 1 base, with 12 bases remaining between them. The germline gives CDR1 SGHTA, CDR2 FQGNSA. The CDR3 is 14 residues long. This sample is part of a study of cytomegalovirus exposure and HLA in healthy donors. Points from the study as a whole: A further, later analysis showed that HLA-associated TCR beta chains (compared with equally common others) were more clonally expanded. High specificity and sensitivity for cytomegalovirus status were reported for the classifier. Cytomegalovirus association was assigned to about 150 TCR beta chains.

This chain links TRBV7-2 with TRBJ2-7; D remains ambiguous. This receptor was obtained from a middle-aged woman in good health and CMV-seronegative. The specimen was PBMCs. CDR3 nucleotide sequence: TGTGCCAGCAGCCCCACCGCGATATCCTACGAGCAGTACTTC. Residues: CASSPTAISYEQYF.